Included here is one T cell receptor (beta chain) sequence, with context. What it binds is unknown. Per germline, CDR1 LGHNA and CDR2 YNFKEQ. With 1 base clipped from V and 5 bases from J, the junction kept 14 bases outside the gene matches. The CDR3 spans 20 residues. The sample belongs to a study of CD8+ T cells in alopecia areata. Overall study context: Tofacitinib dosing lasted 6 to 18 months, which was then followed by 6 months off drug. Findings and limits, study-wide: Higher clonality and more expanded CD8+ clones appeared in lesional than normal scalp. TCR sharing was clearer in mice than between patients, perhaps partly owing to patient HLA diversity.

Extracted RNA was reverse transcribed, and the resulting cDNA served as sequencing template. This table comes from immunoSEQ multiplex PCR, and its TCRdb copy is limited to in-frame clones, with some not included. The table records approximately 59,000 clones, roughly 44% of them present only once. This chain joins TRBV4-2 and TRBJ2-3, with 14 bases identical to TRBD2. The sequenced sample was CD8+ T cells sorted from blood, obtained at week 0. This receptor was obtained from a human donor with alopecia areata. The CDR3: CASSQVSLPGLAGDGDTQYF. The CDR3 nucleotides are TGTGCCAGCAGCCAAGTTTCCCTCCCGGGACTAGCGGGAGACGGAGATACGCAGTATTTT.